A single sample is the source of the 5 T cell receptor beta chains below, sequenced in a study of T cell responses to AZD1222 COVID-19 vaccine. The data were produced by immunoSEQ multiplex PCR, yet TCRdb's version contains in-frame clones alone and is incomplete. The sample lists tens of thousands of clones; 80% were seen once. The sequencing used peripheral blood, collected on day 0 of AZD1222 vaccination. The source of these receptors is an adult in good health.

The rearrangement joins TRBV5-1 to TRBJ2-1; D possibly matches TRBD1 or TRBD2 (7 bases each). Trimming took off 4 bases at V and 7 bases at J, with 18 bases between the two ends. This CDR3 contains 15 residues. Germline loops: CDR1 SGHRS, CDR2 YFSETQ. CDR3 DNA sequence: TGCGCCAGCAGCACGGGACAGCGGGGCTGGAATGAGCAGTTCTTC. Translated: CASSTGQRGWNEQFF.

V is TRBV7-8 and J is TRBJ2-7; TRBD2 matches at 10 bases. CDR3 size: 15 residues. V lost 1 base to trimming and J lost 0 bases; unmatched junction nucleotides: 0. Germline V gene sequence: CDR1 SGHVS, CDR2 FQNEAQ. In nucleotides, the CDR3 is TGTGCCAGCAGCTTAGAGCGGGAGGGCTCCTACGAGCAGTACTTC. It yields the protein CASSLEREGSYEQYF.

The V gene is TRBV7-9, the J gene TRBJ2-1, with a weak D call TRBD2 (6 bases). V was shortened by 5 bases and J by 6 bases, with 17 bases between the two germline ends. CDR1 and CDR2 (germline): SEHNR, FQNEAQ (reference sequence). The CDR3 has 15 amino acids. CDR3 protein: CASSPRLVDGNEQFF. CDR3 sequence (DNA): TGTGCCAGCAGCCCCCGACTAGTGGATGGCAATGAGCAGTTCTTC.

The V call is TRBV18, the J call TRBJ2-5; no firm D call. This CDR3 has 14 residues. The V end lost 8 bases, the J end lost 0 bases, and 13 bases lay between the germline ends. The germline gives CDR1 KGHSH, CDR2 LQKENI. DNA for the CDR3: TGTGCCAGCGCCCCGGCGCGCAACCAAGAGACCCAGTACTTC. Encoded protein: CASAPARNQETQYF.

This clone was seen only once. The V gene is TRBV6-5, the J gene TRBJ1-2; 7 bases agree with TRBD1. The CDR3 sequence is 14 residues long. The germline V gene has CDR1 MNHEY and CDR2 SVGAGI. The trim removed 4 bases at V and 7 bases at J, leaving 9 bases unmatched. The CDR3 spells CASSSTTGRGGYTF. CDR3 coding DNA: TGTGCCAGCAGTTCTACGACAGGGCGAGGTGGCTACACCTTC.